The clone carrying this T cell receptor (beta chain) was seen ten or more times. Its target is unknown. Peripheral blood was drawn, approximately 9.5 milliliters per donor. The source of the sample is a study of blood T cells in healthy people across ages. Study-wide points: In these data, TCR beta diversity tracked strongly with naive T cell percentage. Donor CMV infection status was unknown, possibly confounding age-related changes in expanded clonotypes.

Next came a second PCR, run for 7 to 11 cycles, which used a sample-barcoded 5' primer along with a J-beta primer mix. A template-switch adaptor that had 12 random nucleotides put a tag on each cDNA molecule. MiXCR was run by TCRdb on the 5' RACE reads, yielding one entry per CDR3 protein. The sample holds fewer than 950,000 distinct CDR3 sequences, around 36% seen once. Trimming took 3 bases from V and 11 from J; bases not matched to a gene: 12. The CDR3 runs 15 residues. Germline V gene data show CDR1 as MGHDK and CDR2 as SYGVNS. The sample was blood. The source is a man younger than 30 in good health. V is TRBV25-1 and J is TRBJ2-1; TRBD2 agrees at 8 bases. CDR3 amino acids: CASSDSGDLAGKQFF. The CDR3 DNA sequence: TGTGCCAGCAGTGATTCGGGGGACCTAGCGGGCAAGCAGTTCTTC.